The next 19 T cell receptor beta chains were all read from a single sample in a study of blood T cell repertoires in COVID-19 (dated by TCRdb to between 2020 and 2021). The library was obtained by the immunoSEQ multiplex PCR assay. TCRdb took this table from immuneACCESS and kept in-frame rearrangements with V and J called. Such tables lack part of the clones; where checked against another copy, unresolved V genes explain under half of the gap, and the rest is unexplained. This sample has under 150,000 clones in its table, and around four fifths of those were observed once. Of the sample, about 3% is held by the ten largest clones. Sequencing was done on a sample of peripheral blood. These receptors originate from a middle-aged woman with active or convalescent COVID-19.

The chain has TRBV6-5 and TRBJ1-1, with 10 bases aligning to TRBD1. V lost 4 bases to trimming and J lost 5 bases; unmatched junction nucleotides: 10. Germline-derived CDR1 and CDR2 are MNHEY and SVGAGI. This CDR3 is 16 amino acids long. The CDR3 nucleotides are TGTGCCAGCAGTTTAAACGGACAGGGGGTTGGGACTGAAGCTTTCTTT. This translates into CASSLNGQGVGTEAFF.

V and J are TRBV3-1 (or the pseudogene TRBV3-2) and TRBJ1-1; tentative D call: TRBD1 (5 bases). The CDR3 runs 15 residues. Per the germline V gene, CDR1 is LGHDT and CDR2 is YNNKEL (reference sequence). V gave up 6 bases and J gave up 1 base, with 15 bases separating them. The CDR3 loop is CASSNYQGQNTEAFF. Written as DNA, the CDR3 is TGTGCCAGCAGTAATTACCAGGGTCAGAACACTGAAGCTTTCTTT.

The chain carries TRBV19 and TRBJ1-5; D is perhaps TRBD1 (6 bases). Trimming shortened V by 6 bases and J by 0 bases, and 12 bases separated the two germline ends. The CDR3 has 15 residues. Germline V CDR1 and CDR2: LNHDA, SQIVND (reference sequence). The CDR3 bases are TGTGCCAGTAGCGACAGGAAACGTAGCAATCAGCCCCAGCATTTT. Amino acids: CASSDRKRSNQPQHF. Full variable domain (remainder filled in from reference TRBV19 and TRBJ1-5): DGGITQSPKYLFRKEGQNVTLSCEQNLNHDAMYWYRQDPGQGLRLIYYSQIVNDFQKGDIAEGYSVSREKKESFPLTVTSAQKNPTAFYLCASSDRKRSNQPQHFGDGTRLSIL.

The chain uses TRBV30 and TRBJ2-7; D might be TRBD2 (6 bases). Trimming left V 0 bases short and J 3 bases short, with 9 bases between. The length of the CDR3 is 13 residues. Germline V gives CDR1 GTSNPN, CDR2 SVGIG (reference sequence). CDR3 sequence (DNA): TGTGCCTGGAGTGTTGCCGGGGGCTACGAGCAGTACTTC. Its translation is CAWSVAGGYEQYF.

The chain joins TRBV4-1 to TRBJ1-5, with a tentative D call TRBD1 (6 bases). V lost 0 bases and J 4 bases, leaving 10 bases between the germline ends. This CDR3 has 15 residues. In germline, CDR1 is MGHRA, CDR2 YSYEKL. As DNA, the CDR3 is TGCGCCAGCAGCCAAGAATCCAGGGGAAATCAGCCCCAGCATTTT. Protein sequence: CASSQESRGNQPQHF.

CDR3 sequence reads: CASSQVNRGANEKLFF. CDR3 in DNA: TGTGCCAGCAGCCAAGTGAACAGGGGAGCTAATGAAAAACTGTTTTTT. The chain joins TRBV3-1 (or the pseudogene TRBV3-2) to TRBJ1-4; 7 bases are a match to TRBD1. In germline, CDR1 is LGHDT, CDR2 YNNKEL (reference sequence). J was trimmed by 3 bases and V by 1 base; bases with no gene match: 5. The CDR3 covers 16 residues.

The chain links TRBV7-2 to TRBJ1-6, with D perhaps matching TRBD1 (6 bases). CDR1 is SGHTA, CDR2 FQGNSA, per germline. The CDR3 is made up of 15 amino acids. V lost 5 bases and J 7 bases, leaving 15 bases between the germline ends. CDR3 sequence: CASSPGQPPNSPLHF. In DNA form, the CDR3 reads TGTGCCAGCAGCCCAGGACAGCCTCCCAATTCACCCCTCCACTTT.

This clone was observed a single time. The gene calls are TRBV24-1 and TRBJ2-5; D may be TRBD1 (6 bases). This CDR3 spans 16 amino acids. Germline loops: CDR1 KGHDR, CDR2 SFDVKD. The V and J ends lost 3 bases and 0 bases respectively, with 13 bases between them. The chain's CDR3 is CATSDQGTPYQETQYF. The DNA for the CDR3 is TGTGCCACCAGTGATCAAGGGACACCGTACCAAGAGACCCAGTACTTC.

This chain uses TRBV7-9 with TRBJ1-5; D not certain. The length of the CDR3 is 16 residues. V gave up 1 base and J gave up 3 bases, with 13 bases separating them. In germline, CDR1 is SEHNR, CDR2 FQNEAQ (reference sequence). The CDR3 here is CASSLGGLQNNQPQHF. The CDR3 nucleotides read TGTGCCAGCAGCTTAGGAGGGCTACAGAACAATCAGCCCCAGCATTTT.

The J gene is TRBJ1-6, the V gene TRBV30; D gene uncertain. This CDR3 has 14 residues. Germline loops: CDR1 GTSNPN, CDR2 SVGIG (reference sequence). Deletions cut 7 bases from V and 7 bases from J, with 17 bases between. Here the CDR3 reads CASHPGSPNSPLHF. The DNA for the CDR3 is TGTGCCTCCCACCCCGGGTCTCCAAATTCACCCCTCCACTTT.

In this sample, this clone turned up once. The chain is built from TRBV5-6 and TRBJ1-6; perhaps TRBD1 as D (5 bases). The CDR3 runs to 17 residues. Trimming pared 0 bases from V and 9 bases from J, leaving 19 bases between. From germline, CDR1 is SGHDT and CDR2 YYEEEE. The CDR3 reads CASSLDSQGRAGSPLHF. The DNA of the CDR3 is TGTGCCAGCAGCTTGGACTCACAAGGCAGGGCTGGTTCACCCCTCCACTTT.

The rearrangement joins TRBV6-6 to TRBJ1-1; D perhaps matches TRBD1 (5 bases). The germline V gene has CDR1 MNHNY and CDR2 SVGAGI (reference sequence). This CDR3 is 13 amino acids long. V was pared by 4 bases and J by 6 bases, with 12 bases between. CDR3 region: CASSSGLSAEAFF. CDR3 coding DNA: TGTGCCAGCAGTTCGGGACTTAGCGCTGAAGCTTTCTTT.

The chain has TRBV6-5 and TRBJ2-7; D is undetermined. The CDR3 loop spans 14 amino acids. Germline V gene lookup returns CDR1 MNHEY and CDR2 SVGAGI. The V gene lost 4 bases and the J gene lost 1 base, with 11 bases spanning the gap. Here the CDR3 DNA reads TGTGCCAGCAGTTTCCATCCGAGTTCCTACGAGCAGTACTTC. This sequence encodes CASSFHPSSYEQYF.

In this sample, this clone turned up a few times. The V and J genes are TRBV19 and TRBJ1-2; D is perhaps TRBD1 (6 bases). The germline V gene has CDR1 LNHDA and CDR2 SQIVND (reference sequence). V lost 4 bases to trimming and J lost 6 bases, with 9 bases between them. The CDR3 sequence is 12 residues long. CDR3 bases: TGTGCCAGTAGTACATGGACAGATGGCTACACCTTC. This encodes CASSTWTDGYTF.

This chain uses TRBV3-1 (or the pseudogene TRBV3-2) with TRBJ2-1; maybe TRBD1 (6 bases). This CDR3 spans 17 amino acids. The germline V gene encodes CDR1 LGHDT and CDR2 YNNKEL (reference sequence). V was clipped by 0 bases and J by 5 bases, with 17 bases between them. The chain's CDR3 is CASSQDLSDSRDNEQFF. As DNA, the CDR3 is TGTGCCAGCAGCCAAGATCTGTCGGACAGCAGAGACAATGAGCAGTTCTTC.

The chain joins TRBV7-2 to TRBJ2-5; possible D gene TRBD1, 5 bases. Trimming removed 5 bases at V and 5 bases at J, with 15 bases between. CDR1 is SGHTA, CDR2 FQGNSA, per germline. The CDR3 runs to 14 residues. DNA for the CDR3: TGTGCCAGCAGCCCACACGGACCAGGGGAGACCCAGTACTTC. Translating it yields CASSPHGPGETQYF.

This clone has more than one count but fewer than ten. The chain couples TRBV6-2 or TRBV6-3 to TRBJ2-7; D is perhaps TRBD1 (6 bases). CDR1 is MNHEY and CDR2 is SVGEGT in the germline V gene. This CDR3 has 15 residues. V was shortened by 6 bases and J by 2 bases, with 17 bases between the two germline ends. For the CDR3, the DNA is TGTGCCAGCAGCCGCTCCGGGACAAAACCCTACGAGCAGTACTTC. Amino acid sequence: CASSRSGTKPYEQYF.

J is TRBJ1-2 and V is TRBV28, with 9 bases fitting TRBD1. CDR1 and CDR2 (germline): MDHEN, SYDVKM. The junction had 9 bases not matched to a gene; V was cut back by 5 bases and J by 8 bases. The CDR3 contains 14 residues. The CDR3 reads CASSTTGGAQGYTF. The CDR3, as DNA: TGTGCCAGCAGTACAACAGGGGGCGCGCAGGGCTACACCTTC.

The chain uses TRBV20-1 and TRBJ1-1; 8 bases line up with TRBD1. The length of the CDR3 is 15 residues. Trimming at V came to 3 bases and at J to 6 bases, leaving 12 bases not matched to a gene. CDR1 DFQATT and CDR2 SNEGSKA come from the germline V gene (reference sequence). The chain's CDR3 is CSASLYPGTGPEAFF. DNA of the CDR3: TGCAGTGCTAGTTTATACCCCGGGACAGGCCCTGAAGCTTTCTTT.